A selection of T cell receptor beta chains follows, all from one sample in a study of T cells in Graves' hyperthyroidism and ophthalmopathy. TCRdb reprocessed the multiplex PCR reads via MiXCR and lists one record per CDR3 protein. Of about 600,000 distinct CDR3 sequences in the sample, approximately 15% were seen once. Sequenced: blood. These receptor sequences come from a woman aged 18 to 35 with Graves' ophthalmopathy. Both conserved end residues are part of each CDR3. Fields, in order: V gene, clone size, D gene, J gene, CDR3 protein, CDR3 DNA. A D gene is named only where the DNA matches it firmly. Clone size, where shown, is once, few, many, or a class for clones that have expanded.

>TRBV28|many|NA|TRBJ2-7
CATSQAGNEQYF
TGTGCCACCTCACAGGCGGGAAACGAGCAGTACTTC
>TRBV7-9|many|TRBD2|TRBJ2-7
CASSPRLAGDAEQYF
TGTGCCAGCAGCCCCCGGCTAGCGGGAGACGCCGAGCAGTACTTC
>TRBV19|NA|TRBD1|TRBJ2-1
CASSARPTGGGEQFF
TGTGCCAGTAGTGCCCGCCCGACAGGGGGAGGTGAGCAGTTCTTC
>TRBV2|many|TRBD2|TRBJ2-5
CASSEDWASGSKTQYF
TGTGCCAGCAGTGAAGACTGGGCTAGCGGGAGCAAGACCCAGTACTTC
>TRBV7-9|NA|NA|TRBJ1-1
CASGSTSQTEAFF
TGTGCCAGCGGCTCCACCTCCCAAACTGAAGCTTTCTTT
>TRBV12-3/TRBV12-4|many|NA|TRBJ2-3
CASSHRAGTDTQYF
TGTGCCAGCAGCCACAGGGCAGGCACAGATACGCAGTATTTT
>TRBV19|NA|TRBD1|TRBJ2-2
CASSPYRQGISQTGELFF
TGTGCCAGTAGTCCCTATCGACAGGGAATTTCACAAACCGGGGAGCTGTTTTTT
>TRBV6-2/TRBV6-3|many|NA|TRBJ2-1
CASSRGARKPFDEQFF
TGTGCCAGCAGCCGCGGGGCACGAAAGCCCTTCGATGAGCAGTTCTTC
>TRBV7-2|many|TRBD2|TRBJ2-4
CASSSLAGLVGKNIQYF
TGTGCCAGCAGCTCACTAGCGGGCCTAGTGGGCAAAAACATTCAGTACTTC
>TRBV30|few|NA|TRBJ2-5
CAWSVLSGVGEIQYF
TGTGCCTGGAGTGTACTATCGGGAGTAGGAGAGATCCAGTACTTC
>TRBV6-5|NA|NA|TRBJ2-1
CASSYGGTSYNEQFF
TGTGCCAGCAGTTACGGAGGGACCAGCTACAATGAGCAGTTCTTC
>TRBV20-1|NA|TRBD2|TRBJ2-5
CSAGTSGQETQYF
TGCAGTGCCGGGACTAGCGGCCAAGAGACCCAGTACTTC
>TRBV27|few|NA|TRBJ1-4
CASSSRQSPWEKLFF
TGTGCCAGCAGTTCCAGACAGTCCCCGTGGGAAAAACTGTTTTTT
>TRBV27|NA|TRBD1|TRBJ2-3
CASWDRGLDTQYF
TGTGCCAGTTGGGACAGGGGTTTAGATACGCAGTATTTT
>TRBV12-3/TRBV12-4|many|NA|TRBJ2-7
CASSPTGVSYEQYF
TGTGCCAGCAGTCCGACAGGTGTTTCCTACGAGCAGTACTTC
>TRBV27|many|NA|TRBJ2-7
CASSSYGAVGSYEQYF
TGTGCCAGCAGTTCCTATGGGGCAGTCGGCTCCTACGAGCAGTACTTC
>TRBV5-6|many|NA|TRBJ2-1
CASSAATTYNEQFF
TGTGCCAGCAGCGCTGCAACCACCTACAATGAGCAGTTCTTC
>TRBV5-1|NA|TRBD2|TRBJ2-7
CASSAEGTSGIGQYF
TGCGCCAGCAGCGCCGAGGGGACTAGCGGGATCGGGCAGTACTTC
>TRBV7-9|NA|NA|TRBJ2-6
CASSLGWSSGANVLTF
TGTGCCAGCAGCTTAGGGTGGTCTAGTGGGGCCAACGTCCTGACTTTC
>TRBV5-4|NA|TRBD2|TRBJ2-7
CASSFWRELPYEQYF
TGTGCCAGCAGCTTCTGGCGGGAGCTCCCCTACGAGCAGTACTTC
>TRBV7-8|NA|NA|TRBJ1-5
CASSLGPNPFNQPQHF
TGTGCCAGCAGCCTCGGACCCAACCCGTTCAATCAGCCCCAGCATTTT
>TRBV18|NA|NA|TRBJ2-2
CASSPQEQENTGELFF
TGTGCCAGCTCACCACAGGAACAGGAGAACACCGGGGAGCTGTTTTTT
>TRBV7-8|many|NA|TRBJ2-1
CASSYSPNNEQFF
TGTGCCAGCAGCTACTCACCCAACAATGAGCAGTTCTTC
>TRBV28|many|NA|TRBJ2-1
CASSSRGRNNEQFF
TGTGCCAGCAGTTCCAGGGGTCGGAACAATGAGCAGTTCTTC
>TRBV11-3|many|NA|TRBJ2-3
CASSPSGGGTDTQYF
TGTGCCAGCAGCCCCTCCGGGGGAGGAACAGATACGCAGTATTTT
>TRBV9|NA|TRBD1|TRBJ2-1
CASSVASPTGIRSSYNEQFF
TGTGCCAGCAGCGTAGCATCCCCGACAGGGATCAGAAGCTCCTACAATGAGCAGTTCTTC
>TRBV12-3/TRBV12-4|many|NA|TRBJ2-3
CASILLSKRSPSTDTQYF
TGTGCCAGCATCCTCCTGAGCAAGCGGTCCCCTAGCACAGATACGCAGTATTTT
>TRBV7-9|once|TRBD1|TRBJ1-3
CASSTNRGRSGNTIYF
TGTGCCAGCAGCACGAACAGGGGGCGCTCTGGAAACACCATATATTTT
>TRBV7-8|many|TRBD2|TRBJ2-1
CASSLSGTSGANEQFF
TGTGCCAGCAGCCTCTCCGGGACTAGCGGGGCCAATGAGCAGTTCTTC
>TRBV9|many|TRBD2|TRBJ2-1
CASSVDGRDHNEQFF
TGTGCCAGCAGCGTAGACGGGAGGGACCACAATGAGCAGTTCTTC
>TRBV24-1|many|TRBD2|TRBJ2-5
CATSDPETSGQETQYF
TGTGCCACCAGTGATCCAGAGACTAGCGGGCAAGAGACCCAGTACTTC
>TRBV6-2/TRBV6-3|once|NA|TRBJ1-5
CASGKSGYSNQPQHF
TGTGCCAGCGGTAAGTCAGGCTATAGCAATCAGCCCCAGCATTTT
>TRBV27|many|NA|TRBJ1-5
CASSFSAGFQPQHF
TGTGCCAGCAGTTTCTCGGCAGGGTTTCAGCCCCAGCATTTT
>TRBV12-3/TRBV12-4|many|NA|TRBJ2-7
CASSRGGTSYEQYF
TGTGCCAGCAGCCGAGGAGGGACCTCCTACGAGCAGTACTTC
>TRBV28|NA|NA|TRBJ1-4
CASSPGHPTSGKLFF
TGTGCCAGCTCCCCCGGGCACCCAACAAGCGGAAAACTGTTTTTT
>TRBV10-3|many|NA|TRBJ2-2
CASLGTGELFF
TGTGCCTCCCTGGGCACCGGGGAGCTGTTTTTT
>TRBV7-9|many|NA|TRBJ2-3
CASSFPTGVAATDTQYF
TGTGCCAGCAGCTTCCCGACCGGAGTAGCGGCCACAGATACGCAGTATTTT
>TRBV30|many|TRBD2|TRBJ2-3
CAWGPSGASTQYF
TGTGCCTGGGGCCCTAGCGGCGCGTCGACGCAGTATTTT
>TRBV6-2/TRBV6-3|NA|TRBD2|TRBJ2-3
CASAGLAGLVDTQYF
TGTGCCAGCGCGGGACTAGCGGGATTGGTAGATACGCAGTATTTT
>TRBV9|many|NA|TRBJ1-1
CASSVAQKNTEAFF
TGTGCCAGCAGCGTCGCCCAGAAGAACACTGAAGCTTTCTTT
>TRBV7-9|many|TRBD1|TRBJ2-3
CASRAQTGNPADTQYF
TGTGCCAGCAGAGCCCAGACAGGGAATCCAGCAGATACGCAGTATTTT
>TRBV16|NA|NA|TRBJ2-1
CASSPRTVGPFF
TGTGCCAGCAGCCCCAGGACCGTAGGTCCGTTCTTC
>TRBV6-4|few|TRBD2|TRBJ2-3
CASSITSGSTDTQYF
TGTGCCAGCAGCATTACTAGCGGCTCCACAGATACGCAGTATTTT
>TRBV9|NA|NA|TRBJ1-2
CASSVERMARGYTF
TGTGCCAGCAGCGTAGAAAGGATGGCGCGGGGCTACACCTTC
>TRBV3-1|many|NA|TRBJ2-7
CASSQGLKSYEQYF
TGTGCCAGCAGCCAAGGGCTCAAATCCTACGAGCAGTACTTC
>TRBV20-1|NA|TRBD1|TRBJ2-2
CSARADRGDGELFF
TGCAGTGCTAGAGCGGACAGGGGTGACGGGGAGCTGTTTTTT
>TRBV6-5|many|NA|TRBJ1-1
CASSYESDREAFF
TGTGCCAGCAGTTACGAGAGCGACAGAGAAGCTTTCTTT
>TRBV28|many|NA|TRBJ2-7
CARDPRSSYEQYF
TGTGCCAGGGATCCCCGTAGCTCCTACGAGCAGTACTTC
>TRBV7-8|few|NA|TRBJ2-2
CASSFSRFAGELFF
TGTGCCAGCAGCTTTAGTCGGTTCGCCGGGGAGCTGTTTTTT
>TRBV5-6|many|TRBD2|TRBJ2-1
CASSLSDGGRGYNEQFF
TGTGCCAGCAGCTTGAGCGATGGCGGGAGGGGATACAATGAGCAGTTCTTC
>TRBV28|NA|NA|TRBJ2-5
CASGNPGDFQETQYF
TGTGCCAGCGGGAATCCTGGGGACTTTCAAGAGACCCAGTACTTC
>TRBV12-3/TRBV12-4|NA|TRBD1|TRBJ1-3
CASRGQVSGNTIYF
TGTGCCAGCAGAGGACAGGTCTCTGGAAACACCATATATTTT
>TRBV5-4|NA|TRBD2|TRBJ2-1
CASSGGEGREKQFF
TGTGCCAGCAGCGGGGGGGAGGGGCGGGAGAAGCAGTTCTTC
>TRBV20-1|few|NA|TRBJ2-1
CSVNVAESYNEQFF
TGCAGTGTTAATGTAGCGGAGTCCTACAATGAGCAGTTCTTC
>TRBV2|few|TRBD1|TRBJ1-3
CASRAGGSGNTIYF
TGTGCCAGCAGAGCAGGGGGCTCTGGAAACACCATATATTTT